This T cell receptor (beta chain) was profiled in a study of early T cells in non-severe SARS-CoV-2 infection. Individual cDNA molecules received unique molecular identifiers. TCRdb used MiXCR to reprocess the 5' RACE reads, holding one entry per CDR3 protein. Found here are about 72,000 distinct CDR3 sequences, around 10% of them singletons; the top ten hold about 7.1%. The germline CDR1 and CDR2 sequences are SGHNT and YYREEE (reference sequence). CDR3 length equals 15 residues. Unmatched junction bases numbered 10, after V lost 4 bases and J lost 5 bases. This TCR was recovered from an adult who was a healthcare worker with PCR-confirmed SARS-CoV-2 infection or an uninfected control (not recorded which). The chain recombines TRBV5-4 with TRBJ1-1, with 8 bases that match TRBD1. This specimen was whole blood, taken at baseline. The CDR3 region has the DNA TGTGCCAGCAGCCGGTCGACAGGGGCTGGTACTGAAGCTTTCTTT. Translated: CASSRSTGAGTEAFF.